These 5 T cell receptor beta chains came from one sample sequenced in a study of blood T cell repertoires in COVID-19. Clones were sequenced by immunoSEQ multiplex PCR, and TCRdb holds only the in-frame ones, with some missing. The sample records roughly 68,000 clones, under 85% being singletons. Sequencing was carried out using peripheral blood. The receptor set was obtained from a woman between 45 and 60 years old with acute or convalescent COVID-19.

The rearrangement joins TRBV18 to TRBJ2-7, with 7 bases lining up with TRBD1. This CDR3 region has 14 residues. V was pared by 3 bases and J by 7 bases, with 9 bases of the junction left unmatched. CDR1 is KGHSH and CDR2 is LQKENI in the germline V gene. The CDR3 DNA sequence: TGTGCCAGCTCACCGCGTACAGGGGCACAGGAGCAGTACTTC. Its protein product is CASSPRTGAQEQYF.

The chain has TRBV12-3 or TRBV12-4 and TRBJ2-3; D is unclear. Trimming stripped 1 base from V and 6 bases from J, with 8 bases between. The length of the CDR3 is 13 residues. The CDR3: CASSLGPRDTQYF. DNA for the CDR3: TGTGCCAGCAGTTTAGGGCCCAGGGATACGCAGTATTTT.

This chain links TRBV5-6 with TRBJ1-3; 11 positions match TRBD1. CDR3 length: 15 residues. Unmatched junction bases numbered 2, after V lost 4 bases and J lost 2 bases. CDR1 is SGHDT and CDR2 is YYEEEE in the germline V gene. CDR3 protein: CASSRDRGTGNTIYF. For the CDR3, the DNA is TGTGCCAGCAGCCGGGACAGGGGGACTGGAAACACCATATATTTT.

The chain recombines TRBV29-1 with TRBJ2-1; TRBD1 matches 7 bases. The CDR3 contains 13 residues. Germline assignment: CDR1 SQVTM and CDR2 ANQGSEA. Trimming cost V 4 bases and J 7 bases; bases outside gene matches: 7. CDR3 region: CSVGQGVWNEQFF. The CDR3 DNA reads as TGCAGCGTTGGACAGGGAGTTTGGAATGAGCAGTTCTTC.

The genes are TRBV4-2 and TRBJ2-3, with TRBD1 as a possible D gene (5 bases). The V and J ends lost 0 bases and 8 bases respectively, with 9 bases between them. Germline V CDR1 and CDR2: LGHNA, YNFKEQ. The CDR3 length is 13 residues. CDR3 coding DNA: TGTGCCAGCAGCCAAGATCAGGGTGGTACGCAGTATTTT. Translated, it gives CASSQDQGGTQYF.